The next 10 T cell receptor beta chains were all read from a single sample in a study of T cell changes during pregnancy in multiple sclerosis. The assay was immunoSEQ multiplex PCR, and TCRdb's table has in-frame clones only and misses some. Of around 79,000 clones listed, about nine tenths are singletons. The source material was CD4+ T cells from peripheral blood mononuclear cells, sampled in the second trimester of pregnancy. These receptors all stem from a female donor with multiple sclerosis, enrolled in a pregnancy study.

V gene TRBV11-3 combines with J gene TRBJ1-3; the D is unclear. The V end was cut by 5 bases, the J end by 0 bases, with 26 bases between. This CDR3 region has 20 residues. Germline CDR1 reads SGHNT; CDR2 reads YENEEA. CDR3 in amino acids: CASSTSGPTYGISSGNTIYF. CDR3 bases: TGTGCCAGCAGCACTAGTGGTCCTACCTACGGAATCAGCTCTGGAAACACCATATATTTT.

The chain has TRBV5-4 and TRBJ2-1; perhaps TRBD1 as D (5 bases). The V gene lost 4 bases and the J gene lost 6 bases, with 26 bases spanning the gap. This CDR3 spans 18 amino acids. Germline V lookup: CDR1 SGHNT, CDR2 YYREEE (reference sequence). The CDR3 protein is CASSADIPQSPRGNEQFF. CDR3 in DNA: TGTGCCAGCAGCGCCGATATACCCCAATCCCCAAGGGGCAATGAGCAGTTCTTC.

The chain is built from TRBV11-2 and TRBJ2-7, with 8 nucleotides matching TRBD2. Looked up from germline, CDR1 is SGHAT and CDR2 is FQNNGV. This CDR3 is built from 18 residues. With 3 bases clipped from V and 5 bases from J, the junction kept 18 bases outside the gene matches. The chain's CDR3 is CASSFSVRGSAGVDEQYF. For the CDR3, the DNA is TGTGCCAGCAGCTTTAGTGTAAGGGGATCAGCGGGAGTGGACGAGCAGTACTTC.

The chain is built from TRBV5-1 and TRBJ2-2, with TRBD1 matching over 11 bases. The junction had 5 bases not matched to a gene; V was cut back by 5 bases and J by 5 bases. The CDR3 length is 15 residues. The germline V gene has CDR1 SGHRS and CDR2 YFSETQ. The CDR3 region has the DNA TGCGCCAGCAGTACCGGGACAGGGGGTACCGGGGAGCTGTTTTTT. Protein product: CASSTGTGGTGELFF. The full variable domain, its missing parts supplied by reference TRBV5-1 and TRBJ2-2, is KAGVTQTPRYLIKTRGQQVTLSCSPISGHRSVSWYQQTPGQGLQFLFEYFSETQRNKGNFPGRFSGRQFSNSRSEMNVSTLELGDSALYLCASSTGTGGTGELFFGEGSRLTVL.

J is TRBJ1-1 and V is TRBV6-5; D is possibly TRBD1 (5 bases). Trimming removed 5 bases at V and 5 bases at J, with 18 bases between. The CDR3 covers 15 residues. CDR1 is MNHEY and CDR2 is SVGAGI in the germline V gene. CDR3 nucleotide sequence: TGTGCCAGCAGTCGGAGGGTGGGGACCGCAACTGAAGCTTTCTTT. Amino acids: CASSRRVGTATEAFF.

This clone was found a few times. The chain is built from TRBV19 and TRBJ1-6; D remains ambiguous. Germline V gene sequence: CDR1 LNHDA, CDR2 SQIVND (reference sequence). The CDR3 loop spans 12 amino acids. Trimming stripped 1 base from V and 8 bases from J, with 3 bases between. This chain's CDR3 is CASSIADSPLHF. The CDR3 DNA reads as TGTGCCAGTAGTATAGCGGATTCACCCCTCCACTTT.

This chain uses TRBV6-1 with TRBJ2-5, with 9 positions matching TRBD1. V shed 4 bases and J 5 bases; nucleotides not matched to a gene: 17. The germline V gene has CDR1 MNHNS and CDR2 SASEGT. The CDR3 totals 18 residues. The CDR3 DNA follows: TGTGCCAGCAGTGGAGGGATCTCTTGGGGACAGGGTTCGGAGACCCAGTACTTC. Its protein product is CASSGGISWGQGSETQYF.

The chain links TRBV19 to TRBJ2-7; TRBD2 matches at 14 bases. V was pared by 5 bases and J by 7 bases, with 7 bases of the junction left unmatched. The CDR3 runs 15 residues. CDR1 LNHDA and CDR2 SQIVND come from the germline V gene (reference sequence). The CDR3 DNA reads as TGTGCCAGTAGTTCCGGGACTAGCGGGAGCCGGGAGCAGTACTTC. It yields the protein CASSSGTSGSREQYF.

The chain is built from TRBV9 and TRBJ2-1; TRBD1 aligns across 10 bases. Trimming removed 0 bases from V and 7 bases from J; junction bases left unmatched: 4. The CDR3 covers 15 residues. Germline lookup yields CDR1 SGDLS and CDR2 YYNGEE. CDR3 nucleotide sequence: TGTGCCAGCAGCGTAGAAGGGACAGGGGTAAATGAGCAGTTCTTC. Translation: CASSVEGTGVNEQFF.

This clone was seen once. The chain carries TRBV19 and TRBJ1-5; 7 bases are shared with TRBD1. Germline trimming cut 5 bases from V and 6 bases from J; bases unmatched to any gene: 4. CDR3 length equals 13 residues. Looked up from germline, CDR1 is LNHDA and CDR2 is SQIVND (reference sequence). The CDR3 sequence: CASSVTGSQPQHF. For the CDR3, the DNA is TGTGCCAGTAGTGTGACAGGGAGTCAGCCCCAGCATTTT.